The clone carrying this TCR beta chain was seen many times. Its cognate antigen is unknown. V gave up 5 bases and J gave up 6 bases; unmatched junction bases: 9. CDR1 DFQATT and CDR2 SNEGSKA come from the germline V gene (reference sequence). CDR3 length: 15 residues. Sorted libraries were derived from 1 million CD4+ or CD8+ T cells. TCRdb reprocessed the 5' RACE reads via MiXCR and lists one record per CDR3 protein. The sample lists 25,000 to 35,000 distinct CDR3 sequences, 4% occurring once. The source of the sample is a study of neurological immune-mediated disorders. Study-wide results and limits: Patients with HTLV-1-associated myelopathy showed the most TCR clonal expansion. Those with multiple sclerosis showed the least, falling below healthy controls.

Material: CD4+ T cells from blood. This clonotype was obtained from a woman in her thirties or forties in good health. The rearrangement joins TRBV20-1 to TRBJ2-2; 10 positions match TRBD1. CDR3 DNA: TGCAGTGCTCCACGACAGGGGGCTAGGGCCGGGGAGCTGTTTTTT. Protein sequence: CSAPRQGARAGELFF.